Following are 20 T cell receptor beta chains from one sample sequenced in a study of blood T cell repertoires in COVID-19. Some clones are missing from TCRdb's copy, which holds only in-frame ones; the method was immunoSEQ multiplex PCR. The sample consists of about 89,000 clones, 60% to 85% of them appearing once. The sample comprised peripheral blood. The origin of the receptors is a human donor in a cohort sampled during active COVID-19.

This chain links TRBV19 with TRBJ1-6; possible D gene TRBD1, 6 bases. Trimming pared 6 bases from V and 0 bases from J, leaving 12 bases between. Germline V gene sequence: CDR1 LNHDA, CDR2 SQIVND (reference sequence). CDR3 length: 16 residues. The CDR3 DNA reads TGTGCCAGTAGCCAACAGGGAAACTCCTATAATTCACCCCTCCACTTT. Its translation is CASSQQGNSYNSPLHF.

This clone was seen only a few times. J is TRBJ1-5 and V is TRBV5-3, with unresolved D. Being an ORF, TRBV5-3 has a function that is uncertain. V was clipped by 2 bases and J by 7 bases, with 7 bases between them. The CDR3 runs 12 residues. CDR3 nucleotides: TGTGCCAGAAGCTTCCCCAGGCAGCCCCAGCATTTT. It encodes CARSFPRQPQHF.

The sample holds one count of this clone. At one boundary the junction diverges from the germline segment, which might be a read error. Other DNA sequences of this sample code for an identical CDR3. V and J are TRBV7-9 and TRBJ1-2, with 8 bases matching TRBD1. Per germline, CDR1 SEHNR and CDR2 FQNEAQ (reference sequence). The CDR3 totals 17 residues. As DNA, the CDR3 is TGTGCCAGCAGCTCGAGCCAGAGATCGACAGGGGCGAGAGGCTATACCTTC. Translated, it gives CASSSSQRSTGARGYTF.

The chain employs TRBV7-2 and TRBJ2-7, with D hard to call. V was clipped by 4 bases and J by 0 bases, with 4 bases between them. Germline-derived CDR1 and CDR2 are SGHTA and FQGNSA. The CDR3 is 12 amino acids. The CDR3 DNA follows: TGTGCCAGCAGCTCGAGCTCCTACGAGCAGTACTTC. This codes for CASSSSSYEQYF.

The chain couples TRBV7-2 to TRBJ2-7; no reliable D call. From germline, CDR1 is SGHTA and CDR2 FQGNSA. The CDR3 spans 15 residues. V lost 2 bases, J lost 2 bases, and 13 bases lay in between. CDR3 DNA sequence: TGTGCCAGCAGCTTACGTCGAAGCGTCCCCTACGAGCAGTACTTC. Its translation: CASSLRRSVPYEQYF. The full variable domain, its missing parts supplied by reference TRBV7-2 and TRBJ2-7, is GAGVSQSPSNKVTEKGKDVELRCDPISGHTALYWYRQSLGQGLEFLIYFQGNSAPDKSGLPSDRFSAERTGGSVSTLTIQRTQQEDSAVYLCASSLRRSVPYEQYFGPGTRLTVT.

The rearrangement joins TRBV19 to TRBJ2-3, with 13 bases that match TRBD2. V trimming: 9 bases; J trimming: 1 base; junction bases outside the gene matches: 7. Per germline, CDR1 LNHDA and CDR2 SQIVND (reference sequence). The CDR3 spans 16 residues. The CDR3 is CASSGLAGERTDTQYF. CDR3 bases: TGTGCCAGCTCCGGACTAGCGGGAGAGCGCACAGATACGCAGTATTTT.

The chain recombines TRBV19 with TRBJ2-3; 9 bases line up with TRBD1. With V trimmed by 5 bases and J by 5 bases, 11 bases remained unmatched. CDR3 length: 16 amino acids. The V gene's germline CDR1 is LNHDA and CDR2 SQIVND (reference sequence). In DNA, the CDR3 is TGTGCCAGTAGTTTTGGACAGGGGCATGGAGTAGATACGCAGTATTTT. It specifies CASSFGQGHGVDTQYF.

This chain connects TRBV12-1 to TRBJ2-3; the D call in the table, TRBD2, was not verified against the DNA. TRBV12-1 is an annotated pseudogene. This CDR3 has 19 residues. The CDR3 DNA is TGTGCCAGCAGCTGGGGACTAGCGGGAGAGGGGTCTGTGGCAAATACGCAGTATTTT. Translating it yields CASSWGLAGEGSVANTQYF.

V usage is TRBV10-3 and J usage is TRBJ2-7; TRBD2 matches 7 bases. The trim removed 8 bases at V and 7 bases at J, leaving 11 bases unmatched. Germline lookup yields CDR1 ENHRY and CDR2 SYGVKD. This CDR3 has 13 residues. CDR3 loop: CAISGGSLGEQYF. CDR3 sequence (DNA): TGTGCCATCTCGGGCGGGAGCCTGGGAGAGCAGTACTTC.

The chain is built from TRBV25-1 and TRBJ2-7, with D possibly being TRBD2 (5 bases). Germline V lookup: CDR1 MGHDK, CDR2 SYGVNS. The CDR3 is 13 amino acids. V lost 5 bases and J lost 3, with 11 bases in between. The CDR3 region is CASSRGGNYEQYF. As DNA, the CDR3 is TGTGCCAGCAGTAGAGGAGGCAACTACGAGCAGTACTTC.

V usage is TRBV7-2 and J usage is TRBJ2-7; TRBD2 agrees at 9 bases. The ends lost 7 bases at V and 6 bases at J; junction bases unmatched: 7. CDR3 length equals 13 residues. The V gene's germline CDR1 is SGHTA and CDR2 FQGNSA. The CDR3 DNA reads as TGTGCCAGCACTCGACGTAGCGGGAGCGAGCAGTACTTC. Its translation: CASTRRSGSEQYF.

The V and J genes are TRBV2 and TRBJ2-3; 8 nucleotides align to TRBD2. V lost 7 bases and J lost 4; bases outside the gene matches: 10. Germline CDR1 and CDR2: SNHLY and FYNNEI. There are 15 residues in the CDR3. CDR3: CASTLGAGGADTQYF. CDR3 bases: TGTGCCAGCACCCTTGGGGCGGGAGGTGCAGATACGCAGTATTTT.

This clone was observed a few times. The V gene is TRBV5-1, the J gene TRBJ2-1, with 8 positions matching TRBD1. Per the germline V gene, CDR1 is SGHRS and CDR2 is YFSETQ. With V trimmed by 0 bases and J by 2 bases, 4 bases remained unmatched. CDR3 length equals 16 residues. Here the CDR3 reads CASSLGGQEAYNEQFF. The DNA of the CDR3 is TGCGCCAGCAGCTTGGGGGGACAGGAAGCCTACAATGAGCAGTTCTTC.

The chain is built from TRBV28 and TRBJ2-3; possible D gene TRBD2, 6 bases. Germline V gene sequence: CDR1 MDHEN, CDR2 SYDVKM. Trimming left V 5 bases short and J 4 bases short, with 16 bases between. The CDR3 totals 15 residues. The CDR3 DNA sequence: TGTGCCAGCAGTCGCCCTGTGACTAGGTCAGATACGCAGTATTTT. This sequence encodes CASSRPVTRSDTQYF.

This clone has only a few counts. CDR3 in DNA: TGTGCCAGCAGCTTAGCTCCAGGGGTCCCTGAAGCTTTCTTT. As protein: CASSLAPGVPEAFF. V gene TRBV11-2 combines with J gene TRBJ1-1, with a possible D match to TRBD1 (6 bases). Germline V CDR1 and CDR2: SGHAT, FQNNGV. Trimming cost V 1 base and J 6 bases, with 12 bases left between them. CDR3 size: 14 residues.

This sequence joins TRBV14 and TRBJ1-4; D unclear. V lost 5 bases to trimming and J lost 7 bases, with 14 bases between them. Germline V CDR1 and CDR2: SGHDN, FVKESK. This CDR3 is 14 amino acids long. The CDR3: CASSDRGLREKLFF. The CDR3, as DNA: TGTGCCAGCAGCGACCGGGGTTTACGTGAAAAACTGTTTTTT.

The rearrangement uses TRBV19 and TRBJ2-5; D may be TRBD2 (7 bases). Germline V CDR1 and CDR2: LNHDA, SQIVND (reference sequence). The ends were cut back, 4 bases at V and 1 base at J, with 16 bases in the middle. The CDR3 length is 16 residues. As DNA, the CDR3 is TGTGCCAGTAGTACTTCTAGCGGAGGGGGCCAAGAGACCCAGTACTTC. Translating it yields CASSTSSGGGQETQYF.

The genes are TRBV14 and TRBJ2-1; D is perhaps TRBD1 (6 bases). Trimming removed 4 bases from V and 3 bases from J, with 13 bases in between. The CDR3 length is 15 residues. CDR1 is SGHDN, CDR2 FVKESK, per germline. The CDR3, as DNA: TGTGCCAGCAGCCTAAACCAACAGGGCTACAATGAGCAGTTCTTC. Residues: CASSLNQQGYNEQFF.

This clone was picked up many times. The V and J genes are TRBV4-3 and TRBJ1-5, with D possibly being TRBD1 (5 bases). Germline values: CDR1 LGHNA, CDR2 YSLEER. The CDR3 is 15 amino acids. V lost 0 bases to trimming and J lost 4 bases, with 10 bases between them. In DNA, the CDR3 is TGCGCCAGCAGCCAAGACACAGGCCCTAATCAGCCCCAGCATTTT. This translates into CASSQDTGPNQPQHF.

The V and J genes are TRBV28 and TRBJ2-3; TRBD2 matches at 9 bases. The germline gives CDR1 MDHEN, CDR2 SYDVKM. This CDR3 spans 16 amino acids. Trimming at V came to 2 bases and at J to 3 bases, leaving 6 bases not matched to a gene. The CDR3 nucleotides are TGTGCCAGCAGTTTAGGGTGGACTAGCGCTACAGATACGCAGTATTTT. Translated, it gives CASSLGWTSATDTQYF.